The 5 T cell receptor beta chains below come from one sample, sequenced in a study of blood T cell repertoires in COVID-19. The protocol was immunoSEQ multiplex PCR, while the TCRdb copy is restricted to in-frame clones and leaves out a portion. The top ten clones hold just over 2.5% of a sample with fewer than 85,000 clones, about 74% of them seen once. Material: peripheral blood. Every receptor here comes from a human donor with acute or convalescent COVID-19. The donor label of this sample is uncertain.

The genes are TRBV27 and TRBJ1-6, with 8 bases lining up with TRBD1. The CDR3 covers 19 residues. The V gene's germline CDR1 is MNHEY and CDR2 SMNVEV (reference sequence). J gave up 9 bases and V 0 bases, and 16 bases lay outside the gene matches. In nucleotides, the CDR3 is TGTGCCAGCAGTTTATCGTTTCCTTTCTCGGACAGGGTAACTTCACCCCTCCACTTT. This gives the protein CASSLSFPFSDRVTSPLHF.

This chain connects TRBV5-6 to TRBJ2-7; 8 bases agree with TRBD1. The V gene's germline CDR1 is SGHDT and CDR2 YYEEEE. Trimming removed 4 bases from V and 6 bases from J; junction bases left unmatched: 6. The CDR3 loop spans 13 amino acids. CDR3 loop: CASSRDRRTEQYV. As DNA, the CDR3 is TGTGCCAGCAGCCGGGACAGGAGAACCGAGCAGTACGTC.

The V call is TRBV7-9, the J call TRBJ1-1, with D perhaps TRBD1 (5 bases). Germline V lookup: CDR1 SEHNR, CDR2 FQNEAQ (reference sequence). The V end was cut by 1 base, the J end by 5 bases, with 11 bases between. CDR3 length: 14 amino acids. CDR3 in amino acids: CASSLGGGSTEAFF. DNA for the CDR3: TGTGCCAGCAGCTTAGGCGGGGGGAGTACTGAAGCTTTCTTT.

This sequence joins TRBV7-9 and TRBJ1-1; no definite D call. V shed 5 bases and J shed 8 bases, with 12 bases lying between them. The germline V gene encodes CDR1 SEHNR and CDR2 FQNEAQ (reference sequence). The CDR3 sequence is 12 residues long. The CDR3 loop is CASSAGALEAFF. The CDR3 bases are TGTGCCAGCAGCGCAGGTGCTTTGGAAGCTTTCTTT.

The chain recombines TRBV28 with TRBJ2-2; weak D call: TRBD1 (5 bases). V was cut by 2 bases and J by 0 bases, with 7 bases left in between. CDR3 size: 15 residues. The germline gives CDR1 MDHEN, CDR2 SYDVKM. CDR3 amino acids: CASSLRTTNTGELFF. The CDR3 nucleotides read TGTGCCAGCAGTTTACGGACAACGAACACCGGGGAGCTGTTTTTT.